Below are 15 T cell receptor beta chains sequenced from a single sample in a study of Tregs in tolerant kidney transplant recipients. The nonmyeloablative bone marrow transplants came from related graft donors, with transient mixed chimerism. The assay was immunoSEQ multiplex PCR, and TCRdb's table has in-frame clones only and misses some. Its clone listing holds tens of thousands of clones. The starting material was CD4+ T cells from blood (PBMCs), obtained 24 months after the transplant. The receptors come from a human patient who received a combined kidney and bone marrow transplant. Some T cells may have come from the graft donor.

A note on this clone: The DNA ends 3 residues before the CDR3 does, and the rest of the CDR3 is filled in from the germline J gene. The chain carries TRBV20-1 and TRBJ2-4; TRBD2 agrees at 10 bases. The CDR3 runs to 15 residues. Germline values: CDR1 DFQATT, CDR2 SNEGSKA (reference sequence). After removal of 0 bases from V and 7 bases from J, the junction contained 6 bases not matched to a gene. The CDR3 bases that were read are TGCAGTGCTAGAGATAGCGGGAGGCCTCGGAACATT. Its protein is CSARDSGRPRNI. The entire CDR3 protein reads CSARDSGRPRNIQYF.

With respect to this clone: The read stops 3 residues short of the end of the CDR3; the missing end is completed from the germline J gene. J is TRBJ1-1 and V is TRBV7-9; no clear D. CDR1 is SEHNR, CDR2 FQNEAQ, per germline (reference sequence). The CDR3 consists of 13 residues. V was trimmed by 3 bases and J by 1 base, leaving 6 bases between them. CDR3 protein: CASSLAGNTEAFF. The part of the CDR3 DNA that was read is TGTGCCAGCAGCTTGGCAGGGAACACTGAA. The full variable domain, completed using reference TRBV7-9 and TRBJ1-1, is DTGVSQNPRHKITKRGQNVTFRCDPISEHNRLYWYRQTLGQGPEFLTYFQNEAQLEKSRLLSDRFSAERPKGSFSTLEIQRTEQGDSAMYLCASSLAGNTEAFFGQGTRLTVV.

About this clone itself: The CDR3 extends 3 residues past the end of the read, so its final part is completed from the germline J gene. The chain uses TRBV11-2 and TRBJ2-2; D possibly corresponds to TRBD1 (5 bases). From germline, CDR1 is SGHAT and CDR2 FQNNGV. The CDR3 sequence is 14 residues long. Trimming took off 1 base at V and 6 bases at J, with 9 bases between the two ends. The CDR3 DNA, read in part, is TGTGCCAGCAGCTTAGTATTAGGGGCCGGGGAG. Protein sequence: CASSLVLGAGE. The full CDR3 sequence reads CASSLVLGAGELFF.

Of note for this clone: The missing CDR3 end, 3 residues past where the read stops, is filled in from the germline J gene. The V gene is TRBV7-9, the J gene TRBJ2-5, with D possibly matching TRBD2 (6 bases). The CDR3 contains 15 residues. CDR1 is SEHNR and CDR2 is FQNEAQ in the germline V gene (reference sequence). Between the trimmed V and J ends, which lost 1 base and 5 bases, there was a span of 14 bases. Incomplete CDR3 DNA: TGTGCCAGCAGCTTAGGTAGCGGAGGGAGGGAGACC. Translating gives CASSLGSGGRET. The whole CDR3 is CASSLGSGGRETQYF.

In the case of this clone: The read terminates 3 residues ahead of where the CDR3 ends, so the germline J gene completes it. The chain has TRBV4-1 and TRBJ2-7; TRBD1 matches at 12 bases. CDR1 is MGHRA and CDR2 is YSYEKL in the germline V gene. V gave up 4 bases and J gave up 4 bases; unmatched junction bases: 8. This CDR3 region has 16 residues. CDR3 bases read: TGCGCCAGCAGCCCCCAGGGGACAGGGGGCCGATACGAG. Amino acids: CASSPQGTGGRYE. In full, the CDR3 reads CASSPQGTGGRYEQYF.

For this clone: The read terminates 3 residues ahead of where the CDR3 ends, so the germline J gene completes it. This chain connects TRBV7-2 to TRBJ2-5, with D perhaps matching TRBD1 (5 bases). Germline CDR1 reads SGHTA; CDR2 reads FQGNSA. V was cut by 0 bases and J by 5 bases, with 10 bases left in between. The CDR3 has 14 amino acids. CDR3 residues: CASSLAAGMETQYF. CDR3 DNA, as far as it was read: TGTGCCAGCAGCTTAGCGGCAGGGATGGAGACC.

As concerns this clone: The CDR3 extends 3 residues past the end of the read, so its final part is completed from the germline J gene. This chain connects TRBV20-1 to TRBJ2-1; 11 bases are shared with TRBD2. The trim removed 8 bases at V and 7 bases at J, leaving 16 bases unmatched. The CDR3 is 16 residues long. CDR1 is DFQATT, CDR2 SNEGSKA, per germline (reference sequence). CDR3 bases read: TGCAGTCACCCGGGGGCTAGCGGGAGGCGGGGGAATGAG. Translated: CSHPGASGRRGNE. The whole CDR3 protein is CSHPGASGRRGNEQFF.

With respect to this clone: The observed sequence ends 3 residues before the CDR3 terminus, with the missing tail filled in from the germline J gene. The rearrangement links TRBV28 to TRBJ2-7; 11 bases align to TRBD2. Germline CDR1 MDHEN, CDR2 SYDVKM. V lost 4 bases, J lost 5 bases, and 10 bases stayed unmatched. CDR3 length equals 16 residues. This CDR3 reads CASSSGGLAAFDEQYF. The sequenced part of the CDR3 DNA is TGTGCCAGCAGTTCCGGGGGACTAGCGGCATTCGACGAG.

As to this clone: Read data end 3 residues before the CDR3 end; the end is taken from the germline J gene. This chain joins TRBV2 and TRBJ2-3; TRBD2 matches at 7 bases. CDR3 size: 16 residues. From germline, CDR1 is SNHLY and CDR2 FYNNEI. J was trimmed by 2 bases and V by 2 bases; bases with no gene match: 7. CDR3 DNA, as far as it was read: TGTGCCAGCAGTGAAAGAGCGGGAACCTTCACAGATACG. As protein: CASSERAGTFTDT. In full, the CDR3 is CASSERAGTFTDTQYF. Full variable domain (missing parts from reference TRBV2 and TRBJ2-3): EPEVTQTPSHQVTQMGQEVILRCVPISNHLYFYWYRQILGQKVEFLVSFYNNEISEKSEIFDDQFSVERPDGSNFTLKIRSTKLEDSAMYFCASSERAGTFTDTQYFGPGTRLTVL.

Comments on this clone: The read terminates 3 residues ahead of where the CDR3 ends, so the germline J gene completes it. The V gene is TRBV5-1, the J gene TRBJ2-5; 7 bases match TRBD1. The V and J ends lost 4 bases and 2 bases, in that order; junction bases with no gene match: 5. CDR1 and CDR2 (germline): SGHRS, YFSETQ. The CDR3 has 14 residues. CDR3 loop: CASSRDREQETQYF. Incomplete CDR3 DNA: TGCGCCAGCAGCCGTGACAGGGAACAAGAGACC.

With regard to this clone: Read sequence stops 3 residues before the CDR3 end, and the germline J gene provides the missing end. The V call is TRBV29-1, the J call TRBJ1-1, with D maybe TRBD1 (5 bases). The CDR3 is 13 residues long. The V end was cut by 7 bases, the J end by 5 bases, with 17 bases between. Germline values: CDR1 SQVTM, CDR2 ANQGSEA. The sequenced CDR3 bases are TGCAGCGCCTCAAGGGGAGTTCGGACTGAA. Translation: CSASRGVRTE. The CDR3 reads in full as CSASRGVRTEAFF.

Incomplete CDR3 DNA: TGCGCCAGCAGCGCCAGGGGTTGGAGAGAGACC. Residues: CASSARGWRET. The full CDR3 protein reads CASSARGWRETQYF. The chain couples TRBV5-1 to TRBJ2-5; maybe TRBD1 (6 bases). Sequencing ends 3 residues short of the CDR3 end; the germline J gene provides the rest. This CDR3 comprises 14 residues. The germline gives CDR1 SGHRS, CDR2 YFSETQ. Between the trimmed V and J ends, which lost 4 bases and 4 bases, there was a span of 14 bases.

Points on this clone: The CDR3 end lies 3 residues beyond the end of the read and is filled in from the germline J gene. The chain couples TRBV20-1 to TRBJ1-1, with 7 bases matching TRBD1. Per germline, CDR1 DFQATT and CDR2 SNEGSKA (reference sequence). The CDR3 loop spans 16 amino acids. Here the CDR3 reads CSQRGQSKFLNTEAFF. The DNA read from the CDR3 is TGCAGCCAAAGGGGGCAGAGCAAGTTCTTGAACACTGAA.

As regards this clone: The sequence runs out 3 residues before the end of the CDR3; the remainder is reconstructed from the germline J gene. The rearrangement joins TRBV19 to TRBJ2-7; TRBD2 agrees at 12 bases. This CDR3 is built from 16 residues. V lost 4 bases to trimming and J lost 2 bases; unmatched junction nucleotides: 6. Per the germline V gene, CDR1 is LNHDA and CDR2 is SQIVND (reference sequence). Here the CDR3 reads CASSTSTSGRAYEQYF. CDR3 DNA, as far as it was read: TGTGCCAGTAGTACCTCGACTAGCGGGAGAGCCTACGAG.

For this clone: The sequenced fragment ends 3 residues before the CDR3 boundary, so the rest is inferred from the germline J gene. V usage is TRBV5-1 and J usage is TRBJ2-7, with TRBD2 matching over 9 bases. CDR1 is SGHRS and CDR2 is YFSETQ in the germline V gene. The CDR3 runs 14 residues. J lost 2 bases, V lost 4 bases, and 4 bases had no gene match. This chain's CDR3 is CASSISGGAYEQYF. The covered CDR3 bases are TGCGCCAGCAGCATTAGCGGGGGTGCCTACGAG.